The sequence of this TCR beta chain was determined in a study of blood T cell repertoires in COVID-19. Study context: Acute-phase and convalescent COVID-19 samples originated in the United States, Italy and Spain. Nucleic acid was either cDNA or gDNA, and it came from T cells, B-cell-depleted T cells, or PBMCs.

Authors' data handling: Nucleated cell counts were estimated from reference gene primer amplification. The repertoire was sequenced with immunoSEQ multiplex PCR; TCRdb's copy has only in-frame clones and lacks some. The V and J calls and clone size are taken from that table; D and trimming were inferred from the DNA. Of 68,000 or so clones detected, roughly 84% appear once; the ten largest clones hold 2.5% to 3.5%. The CDR3 spans 13 residues. Germline lookup yields CDR1 MDHEN and CDR2 SYDVKM. V was trimmed by 7 bases and J by 4 bases, leaving 11 bases between them. The sequencing sample was made of peripheral blood. The chain carries TRBV28 and TRBJ2-1, with D maybe TRBD2 (6 bases). This sequence originates from a man between 65 and 80 years old with active or convalescent COVID-19. For the CDR3, the DNA is TGTGCCAGCACTTCGACTAGTTACAATGAGCAGTTCTTC. Its translation is CASTSTSYNEQFF.